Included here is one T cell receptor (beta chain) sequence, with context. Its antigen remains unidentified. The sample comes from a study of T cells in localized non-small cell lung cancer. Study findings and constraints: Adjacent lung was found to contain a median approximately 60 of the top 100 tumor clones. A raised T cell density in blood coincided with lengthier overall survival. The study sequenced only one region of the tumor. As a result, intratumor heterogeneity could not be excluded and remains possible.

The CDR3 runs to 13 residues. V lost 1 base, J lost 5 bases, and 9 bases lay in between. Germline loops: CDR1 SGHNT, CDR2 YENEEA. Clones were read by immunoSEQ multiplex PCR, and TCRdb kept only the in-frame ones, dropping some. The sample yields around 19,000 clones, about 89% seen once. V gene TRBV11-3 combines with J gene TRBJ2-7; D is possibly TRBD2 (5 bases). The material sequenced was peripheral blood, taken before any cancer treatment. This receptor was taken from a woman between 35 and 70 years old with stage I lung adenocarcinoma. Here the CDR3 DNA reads TGTGCCAGCAGCTTAGTCGGGATCCACGAGCAGTACTTC. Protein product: CASSLVGIHEQYF.